A single sample gave rise to the 26 T cell receptor beta chains below, sequenced in a study of Graves' ophthalmopathy and Graves' hyperthyroidism. RNA transcripts were the source from which TCR beta CDR3 regions were amplified. After a first-round RT-PCR with HTBI primers, a second-round multiplex PCR was run. Each CDR3 protein gets one entry after TCRdb re-called the multiplex PCR reads with MiXCR. This table holds a few hundred thousand distinct CDR3 sequences, about a sixth found once. The specimen was peripheral blood. The receptor source for this set is an adult man with Graves' ophthalmopathy.

This clonotype appeared many times. The chain couples TRBV7-2 to TRBJ2-6; a possible D gene is TRBD1 (5 bases). Looked up from germline, CDR1 is SGHTA and CDR2 is FQGNSA. This CDR3 spans 15 amino acids. V was clipped by 1 base and J by 2 bases, with 6 bases between them. The CDR3 DNA reads as TGTGCCAGCAGCTTAGAAGGGGCTGGGGCCAACGTCCTGACTTTC. Its translation: CASSLEGAGANVLTF. Full variable domain (remainder filled in from reference TRBV7-2 and TRBJ2-6): GAGVSQSPSNKVTEKGKDVELRCDPISGHTALYWYRQSLGQGLEFLIYFQGNSAPDKSGLPSDRFSAERTGGSVSTLTIQRTQQEDSAVYLCASSLEGAGANVLTFGAGSRLTVL.

This clonotype occurred a few times. The genes are TRBV6-5 and TRBJ1-1; D might be TRBD1 (5 bases). The CDR3 contains 17 residues. Trimming pared 6 bases from V and 2 bases from J, leaving 22 bases between. Germline values: CDR1 MNHEY, CDR2 SVGAGI. The CDR3 loop reads CASSFSTKGRINTEAFF. The CDR3 nucleotides are TGTGCCAGCAGCTTCTCTACCAAGGGACGGATTAACACTGAAGCTTTCTTT.

The table lists this clonotype with a few counts. This chain links TRBV11-1 with TRBJ2-2; 14 positions match TRBD2. This CDR3 comprises 19 residues. The V gene's germline CDR1 is SGHAT and CDR2 FQDESV (reference sequence). Trimming cost V 5 bases and J 6 bases; bases outside gene matches: 14. The CDR3 sequence is CASSLRSRGLAGVAGELFF. DNA of the CDR3: TGTGCCAGCAGCCTTAGATCGAGGGGACTAGCGGGAGTTGCCGGGGAGCTGTTTTTT.

The chain has TRBV7-6 and TRBJ2-5; 7 positions agree with TRBD2. The germline V gene encodes CDR1 SGHVS and CDR2 FNYEAQ. V was clipped by 5 bases and J by 2 bases; unmatched bases: 5. The CDR3 is 14 amino acids. CDR3 protein: CASSHGTTQETQYF. Written as DNA, the CDR3 is TGTGCCAGCAGCCACGGGACTACTCAAGAGACCCAGTACTTC.

This clonotype was observed many times. V is TRBV20-1 and J is TRBJ1-3, with a weak D call TRBD1 (5 bases). This CDR3 spans 16 amino acids. V lost 0 bases and J lost 4, with 16 bases in between. Germline V gene sequence: CDR1 DFQATT, CDR2 SNEGSKA (reference sequence). For the CDR3, the DNA is TGCAGTGCTAGAGACTCCGGGCCTGGGGGAGGAAACACCATATATTTT. It specifies CSARDSGPGGGNTIYF.

In its sample, this clonotype was seen many times. J is TRBJ2-5 and V is TRBV30, with D perhaps TRBD1 (6 bases). Germline V CDR1 and CDR2: GTSNPN, SVGIG (reference sequence). V shed 5 bases and J shed 2 bases, with 9 bases lying between them. This CDR3 comprises 12 residues. CDR3 loop: CAWGQRQETQYF. CDR3 DNA: TGTGCCTGGGGACAGAGGCAAGAGACCCAGTACTTC.

This clonotype showed up many times. This CDR3 is CASSFNRGGGYTF. CDR3 sequence (DNA): TGTGCCAGCAGTTTCAACAGGGGCGGTGGCTACACCTTC. The chain joins TRBV6-5 to TRBJ1-2, with 7 bases that match TRBD1. The trim removed 4 bases at V and 7 bases at J, leaving 6 bases unmatched. The CDR3 is made up of 13 amino acids. CDR1 MNHEY and CDR2 SVGAGI come from the germline V gene.

This clonotype was seen many times. V and J are TRBV28 and TRBJ1-6; 7 nucleotides match TRBD1. V lost 6 bases to trimming and J lost 9 bases; unmatched junction nucleotides: 8. The CDR3 has 14 amino acids. Germline CDR1 and CDR2: MDHEN and SYDVKM. The CDR3 bases are TGTGCCAGCAGAAAACAGGGGCAGAGTTCACCCCTCCACTTT. Translated, it gives CASRKQGQSSPLHF.

The chain is built from TRBV27 and TRBJ2-5; 9 nucleotides match TRBD1. The CDR3 is 15 amino acids. The trim removed 6 bases at V and 6 bases at J, leaving 11 bases unmatched. CDR1 and CDR2 from the germline V gene are MNHEY and SMNVEV (reference sequence). CDR3 residues: CASRNLGTGSKTQYF. CDR3 coding DNA: TGTGCCAGCAGGAACCTCGGGACAGGGTCGAAGACCCAGTACTTC.

The chain recombines TRBV11-2 with TRBJ1-1; D is unresolved. V was clipped by 0 bases and J by 6 bases, with 11 bases between them. Germline V gene sequence: CDR1 SGHAT, CDR2 FQNNGV. This CDR3 has 14 residues. CDR3 protein: CASSLEVQAPEAFF. Written as DNA, the CDR3 is TGTGCCAGCAGCTTAGAGGTGCAGGCGCCTGAAGCTTTCTTT.

This clonotype was counted a few times. This sequence joins TRBV6-1 and TRBJ1-1; TRBD1 aligns across 8 bases. CDR3 size: 15 residues. Germline V gene lookup returns CDR1 MNHNS and CDR2 SASEGT. V trimming: 0 bases; J trimming: 4 bases; junction bases outside the gene matches: 4. The CDR3 nucleotides read TGTGCCAGCAGTGAAGCCGCGACAGGGGTCACTGAAGCTTTCTTT. It translates to CASSEAATGVTEAFF.

This rearrangement joins TRBV12-3 or TRBV12-4 to TRBJ2-5, with D possibly being TRBD1 or TRBD2 (5 bases each). CDR3 length: 14 amino acids. Between the trimmed V and J ends, which lost 7 bases and 2 bases, there was a span of 14 bases. The CDR3 loop reads CASKPGRRQETQYF. DNA of the CDR3: TGTGCCAGCAAACCGGGACGGCGGCAAGAGACCCAGTACTTC.

There are many counts of this clonotype. The chain is built from TRBV18 and TRBJ1-5, with TRBD1 matching over 9 bases. The CDR3 runs 18 residues. The germline V gene encodes CDR1 KGHSH and CDR2 LQKENI. Trimming cost V 0 bases and J 1 base; bases outside gene matches: 7. The CDR3 is CASSPPATGGLSNQPQHF. CDR3 in DNA: TGTGCCAGCTCACCACCGGCGACAGGGGGTTTGAGCAATCAGCCCCAGCATTTT.

At least ten counts were recorded for this clonotype. The chain has TRBV20-1 and TRBJ1-2; D gene unclear. The ends were cut back, 6 bases at V and 6 bases at J, with 14 bases in the middle. The CDR3 length is 12 residues. In germline, CDR1 is DFQATT, CDR2 SNEGSKA (reference sequence). The CDR3, as DNA: TGCAGTGCCCGAACCCTCCGGAATGGCTACACCTTC. Translated, it gives CSARTLRNGYTF.

This clonotype appeared many times. The chain employs TRBV30 and TRBJ1-2; tentative D call: TRBD1 (6 bases). The V gene's germline CDR1 is GTSNPN and CDR2 SVGIG (reference sequence). V lost 7 bases and J 4 bases, leaving 13 bases between the germline ends. The CDR3 runs to 12 residues. CDR3 nucleotides: TGTGCCTTCTCGGACAGAATCTATGGCTACACCTTC. This codes for CAFSDRIYGYTF. The variable domain in full, completed from reference TRBV30 and TRBJ1-2, reads SQTIHQWPATLVQPVGSPLSLECTVEGTSNPNLYWYRQAAGRGLQLLFYSVGIGQISSEVPQNLSASRPQDRQFILSSKKLLLSDSGFYLCAFSDRIYGYTFGSGTRLTVV.

This clonotype occurred a few times. A much larger clone sits a single nucleotide away, making a read error possible. This sequence joins TRBV19 and TRBJ1-5, with D possibly TRBD1 on 5 matching bases. The germline V gene encodes CDR1 LNHDA and CDR2 SQIVND (reference sequence). This CDR3 comprises 18 residues. Trimming pared 5 bases from V and 5 bases from J, leaving 25 bases between. The CDR3 DNA sequence: TGTGCCAGTAGTTGCGCGGGAGCAGGGTCCTTTGGTGATCAGCCCCAGCATTTT. Translated, it gives CASSCAGAGSFGDQPQHF.

The table lists this clonotype with many counts. CDR3 bases: TGTGCCACAAAACCCGAGGCCACATCACCCCTCCACTTT. Encoded protein: CATKPEATSPLHF. V is TRBV19 and J is TRBJ1-6, with D unresolved. The length of the CDR3 is 13 residues. The V end lost 10 bases, the J end lost 10 bases, and 17 bases lay between the germline ends. Germline V gene lookup returns CDR1 LNHDA and CDR2 SQIVND (reference sequence).

The chain links TRBV11-2 to TRBJ2-7; the match to TRBD2 covers 9 bases. V was clipped by 1 base and J by 2 bases; unmatched bases: 3. The V gene's germline CDR1 is SGHAT and CDR2 FQNNGV. The CDR3 runs 15 residues. CDR3 loop: CASSLGIAGAYEQYF. For the CDR3, the DNA is TGTGCCAGCAGCTTAGGAATAGCGGGGGCCTACGAGCAGTACTTC.

The chain recombines TRBV6-1 with TRBJ2-6; a possible D gene is TRBD1 (6 bases). Germline V gene lookup returns CDR1 MNHNS and CDR2 SASEGT. CDR3 length: 14 residues. The V end was cut by 8 bases, the J end by 1 base, with 9 bases between. The CDR3 DNA reads TGTGCCAGCCAAGGGGGATCTGGGGCCAACGTCCTGACTTTC. Protein sequence: CASQGGSGANVLTF.

There are many counts of this clonotype. The V and J genes are TRBV13 and TRBJ2-7; tentatively, D is TRBD1 (7 bases). V lost 0 bases and J lost 4, with 19 bases in between. Per the germline V gene, CDR1 is PRHDT and CDR2 is FYEKMQ (reference sequence). The CDR3 is 17 residues long. CDR3 sequence (DNA): TGTGCCAGCAGCTTAGGCCCTGGAGGGGGCCTAGGGTACGAGCAGTACTTC. As protein: CASSLGPGGGLGYEQYF.

There are many counts of this clonotype. This chain links TRBV6-5 with TRBJ1-6; no clear D gene. Per the germline V gene, CDR1 is MNHEY and CDR2 is SVGAGI. V gave up 6 bases and J gave up 0 bases, with 12 bases separating them. The CDR3 loop spans 16 amino acids. This CDR3 reads CASRALGSSYNSPLHF. DNA of the CDR3: TGTGCCAGCAGAGCCCTGGGGAGCTCCTATAATTCACCCCTCCACTTT.

This clonotype has ten or more counts. The chain joins TRBV19 to TRBJ1-5; 11 bases line up with TRBD1. The CDR3 consists of 16 residues. Germline V gives CDR1 LNHDA, CDR2 SQIVND (reference sequence). The trim removed 3 bases at V and 6 bases at J, leaving 7 bases unmatched. CDR3 in amino acids: CASSMLGQGAGQPQHF. The CDR3 nucleotides are TGTGCCAGTAGTATGCTAGGACAGGGGGCGGGTCAGCCCCAGCATTTT.

This clonotype was seen ten or more times. The genes are TRBV19 and TRBJ1-1, with D possibly TRBD1 on 5 matching bases. Germline CDR1 and CDR2: LNHDA and SQIVND (reference sequence). This CDR3 has 14 amino acids. Trimming left V 4 bases short and J 1 base short, with 10 bases between. Here the CDR3 reads CASSTRQRNTEAFF. CDR3 nucleotide sequence: TGTGCCAGTAGTACGCGACAGAGGAACACTGAAGCTTTCTTT.

This clonotype was observed at least ten times. J is TRBJ2-7 and V is TRBV29-1; TRBD1 matches 7 bases. After removal of 6 bases from V and 3 bases from J, the junction contained 8 bases not matched to a gene. This CDR3 is 13 amino acids long. Germline assignment: CDR1 SQVTM and CDR2 ANQGSEA. For the CDR3, the DNA is TGCAGCGTGTTGACAGGGAAGGGCTACGAGCAGTACTTC. Translated: CSVLTGKGYEQYF.

Ten or more counts support this clonotype. The rearrangement uses TRBV7-3 and TRBJ2-5; the match to TRBD2 covers 8 bases. Germline CDR1 SGHTA, CDR2 FQGTGA. V lost 5 bases, J lost 0 bases, and 8 bases stayed unmatched. The CDR3 is 16 residues long. The CDR3 DNA is TGTGCCAGCAGCGAAGGGGCTAGCGGGTACCAAGAGACCCAGTACTTC. It specifies CASSEGASGYQETQYF.

This clonotype was seen many times. The chain carries TRBV4-3 and TRBJ2-2; D not certain. The V end lost 3 bases, the J end lost 3 bases, and 11 bases lay between the germline ends. Germline assignment: CDR1 LGHNA and CDR2 YSLEER. This CDR3 is 15 amino acids long. CDR3 sequence: CASSQGILDTGELFF. Written as DNA, the CDR3 is TGCGCCAGCAGCCAGGGCATATTGGACACCGGGGAGCTGTTTTTT.